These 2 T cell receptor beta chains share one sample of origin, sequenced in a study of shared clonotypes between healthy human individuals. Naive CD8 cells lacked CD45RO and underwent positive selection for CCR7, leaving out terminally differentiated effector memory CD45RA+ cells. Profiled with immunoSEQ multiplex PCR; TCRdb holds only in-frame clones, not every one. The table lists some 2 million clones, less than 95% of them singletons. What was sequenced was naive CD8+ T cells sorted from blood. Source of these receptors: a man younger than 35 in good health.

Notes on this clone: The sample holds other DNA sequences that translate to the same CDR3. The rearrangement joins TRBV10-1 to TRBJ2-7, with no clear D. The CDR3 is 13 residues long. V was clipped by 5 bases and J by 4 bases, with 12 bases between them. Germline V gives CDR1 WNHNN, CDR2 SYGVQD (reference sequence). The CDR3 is CASSPSRAYEQYF. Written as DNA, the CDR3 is TGCGCCAGCAGTCCGTCTAGGGCGTACGAGCAGTACTTC.

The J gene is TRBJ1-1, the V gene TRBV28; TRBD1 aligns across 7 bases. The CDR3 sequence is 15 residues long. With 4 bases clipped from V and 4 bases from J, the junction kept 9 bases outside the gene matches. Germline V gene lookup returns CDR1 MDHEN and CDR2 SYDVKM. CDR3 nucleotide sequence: TGTGCCAGCAGTTCAGAGACAGGGTGGATCACTGAAGCTTTCTTT. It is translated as CASSSETGWITEAFF.